This TCR beta chain is from a study of identical twins (dated by TCRdb to between 2015 and 2016). Context from the whole study: To test whether fetal clonotypes persist, the study used deep sequencing on TCR alpha and beta repertoires from monozygotic twins, unrelated adults of various ages, and cord blood. To rule out contamination, replicate twin experiments were performed at different times with different library preparation protocols. General conclusions and limits of the study: Fewer insertions were carried by abundant cord blood beta clonotypes; a weaker similar trend was observed in young adult naive repertoires, while no such trend was observed in memory repertoires. In monozygotic twins, recombination models systematically underestimated out-of-frame TCR alpha sharing, but the models matched the sharing seen between unrelated individuals. Compared with coincidental sharing between unrelated individuals, out-of-frame TCR alpha sequences shared between twins showed an excess of sequences with low generation probability. Invariant T cells such as MAIT and iNKT could partly confound zero-insertion analyses, although diverse VJ usage argued against such confounding for most clonotypes. Excess twin sharing in beta out-of-frame sequences was weaker because fewer shared sequences lowered the signal-to-noise ratio. Because the same donors could not be followed over many years, conclusions were based on cross-sectional statistical analysis.

All donors were healthy Caucasians. The twin cohort comprised three pairs of female monozygotic twins, all aged about 18 to 29 years. Positive isolation kits from Invitrogen were used to isolate CD4+ and CD8+ T cell populations. The library relied on 5' RACE. The sequencer was an Illumina HiSeq 2000. A universal primer binding site was added through template switching, and the final cDNA carried a unique molecular identifier so that TCR cDNA molecules could be counted accurately. First-strand cDNA for TCR alpha and beta chains was synthesized from specific primers in the conserved constant-segment region. Each cDNA library was double barcoded, with a SMART-Mk sample barcode plus Illumina barcodes, to control for contamination. TruSeq adapter sequences and Illumina sample barcodes were added in two successive PCR steps. The Illumina HiSeq platform was used with custom primers to sequence TCR alpha and beta cDNA libraries. In the authors' own workflow: Raw reads were processed with MiGEC to extract unique molecular identifiers, and MiXCR was used to determine CDR3 positions. Recombination models were inferred per individual with the repgenHMM and IGoR tools using an EM algorithm. Shared clonotypes were analyzed with the tcR package in R, and sharing was normalized by the product of cloneset sizes. Out-of-frame nonproductive sequences were analyzed to study raw recombination free of thymic and clonal selection effects. TCRdb applied fastp at Q25 and MiXCR to the public reads, then kept only in-frame beta chains. Under each unique CDR3 protein, matching rows form one entry showing the most common genes and DNA. The V and J calls, along with clone size, are taken from TCRdb and not from the paper's own processing. For this sample the table gives about 520,000 distinct CDR3 sequences, of which under 25% were detected only once. The ten largest make up about 0.99% of the sample.

With regard to this clonotype: It lacks a known antigen. Qualities for individual bases were not recorded, and no much larger clone is one base off.

Cut back by 4 bases and 5 bases, the V and J ends lie 19 bases apart. The CDR3 sequence holds 15 residues, the cysteine and phenylalanine included. Only the CDR3 part of the read is kept: 45 bases, read in frame from the first base. From a lookup of the germline V gene, CDR1 and CDR2 are SGHRS and YFSETQ. The same data also contributed to another study, on T cells expressing NK-cell markers. The second study's paper adds: TCR beta-chain repertoires were profiled in sorted CD3+CD56+NKG2C+, CD3+CD56+NKG2C- and CD3+CD56-NKG2C+ T-cell subsets from seven or eight donors. Among the eight sequenced donors, seven were HCMV-seropositive and one was HCMV-seronegative. To restrict sorting to alphabetaTCR-expressing T cells, an anti-gammadeltaTCR antibody was added in several experiments. In several donors, the dominant CD3+CD56+NKG2C+ clonotypes were found to rank among the top 10 CD8+ clonotypes and to make up about 1.0-7.5% of CD8+ T cells. Those dominant clonotypes were again the most abundant among CD3+CD56-NKG2C+ cells in several donors, at roughly 28.3-60.1%. Whether the expanded NKG2C-expressing T cell clones were specific for HCMV antigens was left unclear. Randomly selected healthy volunteers, three men and five women, were used as the eight sequenced donors. HCMV serostatus was determined by detecting HCMV-specific IgG in serum with a commercial ELISA kit. MIGEC was used to demultiplex reads and group reads by UMI, and MiTCR was used to assemble and quantify clonotypes. To exclude erroneous sequences, only TCR cDNA sequences supported by at least two reads were retained. The tcR package was used for downstream repertoire analysis, and clonotypes were matched between fractions using CDR3 nucleotide sequence together with V segment. VDJmatch was used to annotate antigen specificity against VDJdb, with one amino acid substitution in CDR3 permitted.

Sample: CD4+ T cells sorted from blood. The chain is made from TRBV5-1 and TRBJ2-7, with the D gene not confidently named. This clonotype was sampled from a woman younger than 30 in good health. The DNA sequence is given as TGCGCCAGCAGCCCTGACCCCATAGGCGGCAACGAGCAGTACTTC. Protein translation: CASSPDPIGGNEQYF.